This is a list of T cell receptor beta chains from one sample in a study of identifying expanded T cells in peripheral blood. Measured with immunoSEQ multiplex PCR; TCRdb has only the in-frame clones, and not every one. This table holds 90,000 or so clones, roughly 86% found once. The sequenced sample was blood. These receptor sequences come from a person aged 18 to 75 in good health. CDR3s include the opening cysteine and the closing phenylalanine or tryptophan. D genes are given only for firm matches. Expanded clones are given a class, and other clones once, few, many or no size at all.

j_call clone_size d_call v_call cdr3_aa cdr3_nt
TRBJ2-2 NA NA TRBV5-4 CASRRGTNTGELFF TGTGCCAGCAGACGAGGGACGAACACCGGGGAGCTGTTTTTT
TRBJ1-1 NA NA TRBV19 CASSSRGRATEAFF TGTGCCAGTAGTTCCAGGGGACGGGCCACTGAAGCTTTCTTT
TRBJ1-3 NA NA TRBV10-2 CASSDRSGNTIYF TGCGCCAGCAGTGACAGATCTGGAAACACCATATATTTT
TRBJ1-1 NA NA TRBV6-6 CASSYSTVNTEAFF TGTGCCAGCAGTTACTCGACAGTGAACACTGAAGCTTTCTTT
TRBJ2-1 NA NA TRBV2 CASNYPNEQFF TGTGCCAGCAATTACCCCAATGAGCAGTTCTTC
TRBJ1-2 NA NA TRBV15 CATSNKGPGYGYTF TGTGCCACCAGCAATAAAGGCCCTGGATATGGCTACACCTTC
TRBJ2-2 NA NA TRBV9 CASSVAQRALAGELFF TGTGCCAGCAGCGTAGCTCAAAGGGCACTTGCCGGGGAGCTGTTTTTT
TRBJ1-2 NA NA TRBV30 CAWSYQTPIYGYTF TGTGCCTGGAGTTACCAAACCCCAATATATGGCTACACCTTC
TRBJ1-1 NA NA TRBV7-2 CASSFTQVTEAFF TGTGCCAGCAGCTTCACACAGGTCACTGAAGCTTTCTTT
TRBJ1-1 once NA TRBV29-1 CSVARVAEAFF TGCAGCGTTGCAAGGGTGGCTGAAGCTTTCTTT
TRBJ1-3 once TRBD1 TRBV4-3 CASSQGRRQGVHSGNTIYF TGCGCCAGCAGCCAAGGACGCCGACAGGGGGTACACTCTGGAAACACCATATATTTT
TRBJ1-2 NA TRBD1 TRBV5-1 CASSVGQVGYGYTF TGCGCCAGCAGCGTGGGACAGGTCGGCTATGGCTACACCTTC
TRBJ2-6 NA NA TRBV5-6 CASSRRVSGANVLTF TGTGCCAGCAGCCGCAGGGTCTCTGGGGCCAACGTCCTGACTTTC
TRBJ1-2 NA NA TRBV27 CASSLSSRFGGEGSGGYTF TGTGCCAGCAGTTTATCCTCCAGGTTCGGCGGCGAAGGCTCCGGCGGCTACACCTTC
TRBJ2-7 once NA TRBV30 CAWTSGLGLDEQYF TGTGCCTGGACTTCAGGGCTGGGTTTGGACGAGCAGTACTTC